This T cell receptor beta chain was captured by sequencing in a study of technical replicates of blood from several donors. This clone was seen a few times. The repertoire was sequenced with immunoSEQ multiplex PCR; TCRdb's copy has only in-frame clones and lacks some. Among 91,000 or so clones listed, approximately 95% were seen once. The germline V gene encodes CDR1 SQVTM and CDR2 ANQGSEA. With V trimmed by 5 bases and J by 3 bases, 7 bases remained unmatched. The CDR3 contains 14 residues. Material: T cells isolated from PBMCs. V gene TRBV29-1 combines with J gene TRBJ2-7, with 10 positions matching TRBD1. This sequence was found in a human donor in good health. The CDR3 bases are TGCAGCGTTATTTTTGGGGACAGGGGCTACGAGCAGTACTTC. Its translation: CSVIFGDRGYEQYF.